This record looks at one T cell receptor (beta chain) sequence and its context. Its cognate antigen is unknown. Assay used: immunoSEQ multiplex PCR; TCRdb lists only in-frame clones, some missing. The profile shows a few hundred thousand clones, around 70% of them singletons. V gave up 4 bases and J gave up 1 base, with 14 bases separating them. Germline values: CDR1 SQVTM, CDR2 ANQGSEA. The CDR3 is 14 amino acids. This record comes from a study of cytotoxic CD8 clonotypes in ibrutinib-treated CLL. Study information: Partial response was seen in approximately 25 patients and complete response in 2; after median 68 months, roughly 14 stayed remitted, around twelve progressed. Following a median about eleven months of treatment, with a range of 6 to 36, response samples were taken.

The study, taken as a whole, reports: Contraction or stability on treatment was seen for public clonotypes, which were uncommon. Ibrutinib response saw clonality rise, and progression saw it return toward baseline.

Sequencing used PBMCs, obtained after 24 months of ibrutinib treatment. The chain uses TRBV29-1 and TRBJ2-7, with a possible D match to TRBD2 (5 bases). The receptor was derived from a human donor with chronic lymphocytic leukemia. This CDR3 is CSVVGGRLSYEQYF. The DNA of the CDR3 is TGCAGCGTTGTAGGCGGGCGCCTTTCCTACGAGCAGTACTTC.